This T cell receptor (beta chain) was found in a study of cytomegalovirus exposure and HLA in healthy donors. Study results and limitations: The study labeled 164 TCR beta chains cytomegalovirus-associated.

Comment on this clone: Its specificity is unknown.

Sequenced by immunoSEQ multiplex PCR; TCRdb stores in-frame clones only, minus some. Of about 220,000 clones in the sample, over 80% were seen once. CDR3 length: 14 residues. The V and J ends lost 6 bases and 2 bases respectively, with 10 bases between them. CDR1 and CDR2 (germline): MDHEN, SYDVKM. The sequencing input was PBMCs. This chain links TRBV28 with TRBJ2-2; a possible D gene is TRBD1 (6 bases). The TCR originated in a woman between 18 and 29 years old in good health and CMV-seronegative. The CDR3 sequence is CASSHRVNTGELFF. In nucleotides, the CDR3 is TGTGCCAGCAGCCACAGGGTAAACACCGGGGAGCTGTTTTTT.